Each of the 27 T cell receptor beta chains below was sequenced from the same sample in a study of response to subunit inactivated influenza vaccine. MiXCR, applied by TCRdb to the RT-PCR reads, yields one record per CDR3 protein. The sample holds around 150,000 distinct CDR3 sequences, approximately 11% seen once. Sequenced material: non-naive T cells sorted from PBMCs, taken roughly 6 weeks after vaccination. The source of these receptors is a man in his forties or fifties who received an inactivated influenza vaccine.

This clonotype was observed many times. The chain recombines TRBV12-3 or TRBV12-4 with TRBJ1-2; 9 nucleotides agree with TRBD1. The trim removed 6 bases at V and 6 bases at J, leaving 5 bases unmatched. The CDR3 covers 13 residues. Written as DNA, the CDR3 is TGTGCCAGCAGGAGGACAGGGGAAGATGGCTACACCTTC. Encoded protein: CASRRTGEDGYTF.

Ten or more counts support this clonotype. The V call is TRBV7-2, the J call TRBJ2-7; TRBD2 agrees at 7 bases. The CDR3 consists of 15 residues. The germline V gene has CDR1 SGHTA and CDR2 FQGNSA. V dropped 3 bases and J dropped 2; count of bases not matched to a gene: 7. The CDR3 DNA reads as TGTGCCAGCAGCTTCGTCGGGGGAGGGCCCTACGAGCAGTACTTC. This translates into CASSFVGGGPYEQYF. Combining the CDR3 with reference TRBV7-2 and TRBJ2-7 gives the whole variable domain GAGVSQSPSNKVTEKGKDVELRCDPISGHTALYWYRQSLGQGLEFLIYFQGNSAPDKSGLPSDRFSAERTGGSVSTLTIQRTQQEDSAVYLCASSFVGGGPYEQYFGPGTRLTVT.

In its sample, this clonotype is medium-sized. Possible read error: a much larger clone is one base away. The chain recombines TRBV12-3 or TRBV12-4 with TRBJ2-1, with 8 bases identical to TRBD2. This CDR3 contains 19 residues. The CDR3 DNA reads as TGTACCAGCAGTTTCGGGCCTGTCGGCGGGAGGATACCCTACAATGAGCAGTTCTTC. This encodes CTSSFGPVGGRIPYNEQFF.

This clonotype appeared a few times. CDR3 DNA sequence: TGTGCCAGCAGAACTAGCGGGCCCTCACTGCAGTTCTTC. Protein: CASRTSGPSLQFF. The J gene is TRBJ2-1, the V gene TRBV6-2 or TRBV6-3; 9 nucleotides agree with TRBD2. V was clipped by 6 bases and J by 12 bases; unmatched bases: 9. Germline CDR1 reads MNHEY; CDR2 reads SVGEGT. This CDR3 is built from 13 residues.

The table lists this clonotype with many counts. The chain links TRBV12-3 or TRBV12-4 to TRBJ1-5; a possible D gene is TRBD1 (5 bases). This CDR3 spans 13 amino acids. Trimming stripped 5 bases from V and 9 bases from J, with 14 bases between. CDR3 loop: CASSAGTVGPQHF. For the CDR3, the DNA is TGTGCCAGCAGTGCAGGGACGGTGGGGCCCCAGCATTTT.

This clonotype was recorded many times. V is TRBV6-1 and J is TRBJ1-4; no definite D call. This CDR3 comprises 14 residues. Germline loops: CDR1 MNHNS, CDR2 SASEGT. V was shortened by 6 bases and J by 5 bases, with 13 bases between the two germline ends. CDR3 region: CASRQHGSNEKLFF. As DNA, the CDR3 is TGTGCCAGCAGACAACACGGAAGCAATGAAAAACTGTTTTTT.

CDR3 DNA: TGCGCCAGCAGCCAGGGACAGGGGGTCTACGAGCAGTACTTC. It translates to CASSQGQGVYEQYF. The V call is TRBV5-1, the J call TRBJ2-7; TRBD1 aligns across 11 bases. This CDR3 is built from 14 residues. The ends lost 4 bases at V and 3 bases at J; junction bases unmatched: 3. Looked up from germline, CDR1 is SGHRS and CDR2 is YFSETQ.

V and J are TRBV7-8 and TRBJ2-2, with D possibly being TRBD2 (5 bases). This CDR3 is 15 amino acids long. Germline CDR1 SGHVS, CDR2 FQNEAQ. V was cut by 3 bases and J by 4 bases, with 12 bases left in between. CDR3 nucleotides: TGTGCCAGCAGCTTCGAGGGAGTCCTCACCGGGGAGCTGTTTTTT. Its protein product is CASSFEGVLTGELFF.

This clonotype was recorded at least ten times. The V call is TRBV20-1, the J call TRBJ2-7; possible D gene TRBD2, 6 bases. The ends were cut back, 3 bases at V and 2 bases at J, with 17 bases in the middle. The CDR3 contains 15 residues. The germline CDR1 and CDR2 sequences are DFQATT and SNEGSKA (reference sequence). The CDR3 loop is CSARQAGLTTYEQYF. The CDR3 DNA follows: TGCAGTGCTAGGCAAGCGGGCTTAACGACCTACGAGCAGTACTTC.

The chain carries TRBV7-3 and TRBJ2-3; possibly TRBD2 for D (6 bases). The CDR3 spans 15 residues. Trimming cost V 1 base and J 1 base, with 9 bases left between them. Germline loops: CDR1 SGHTA, CDR2 FQGTGA. CDR3 sequence reads: CASSLNPGGTDTQYF. As DNA, the CDR3 is TGTGCCAGCAGCTTAAATCCGGGAGGCACAGATACGCAGTATTTT.

This clonotype was seen ten or more times. The chain couples TRBV14 to TRBJ2-1; D call uncertain. The germline V gene encodes CDR1 SGHDN and CDR2 FVKESK. The length of the CDR3 is 12 residues. The V end was cut by 3 bases, the J end by 8 bases, with 8 bases between. CDR3 DNA: TGTGCCAGCAGCCACTTAGACGATGAGCAGTTCTTC. It is translated as CASSHLDDEQFF.

The V gene is TRBV27, the J gene TRBJ1-2, with D maybe TRBD1 (5 bases). There are 14 residues in the CDR3. Germline V gives CDR1 MNHEY, CDR2 SMNVEV (reference sequence). Trimming removed 5 bases from V and 7 bases from J, with 17 bases in between. The CDR3 reads CASSPRDLTGGYTF. CDR3 nucleotides: TGTGCCAGCAGTCCCCGGGACCTCACGGGTGGCTACACCTTC.

The chain uses TRBV5-4 and TRBJ1-6; D is unclear. Trimming shortened V by 1 base and J by 8 bases, and 10 bases separated the two germline ends. The CDR3 sequence is 14 residues long. Per germline, CDR1 SGHNT and CDR2 YYREEE (reference sequence). CDR3 DNA: TGTGCCAGCAGCTTGCGAAACAGTGATTCACCCCTCCACTTT. Protein: CASSLRNSDSPLHF.

There are a few counts of this clonotype. This chain joins TRBV20-1 and TRBJ1-1; 8 bases agree with TRBD1. The CDR3 is 14 residues long. V dropped 8 bases and J dropped 2; count of bases not matched to a gene: 10. Per the germline V gene, CDR1 is DFQATT and CDR2 is SNEGSKA (reference sequence). Here the CDR3 DNA reads TGCAGTAAACTAGGACAGGGTGAAAACACTGAAGCTTTCTTT. It specifies CSKLGQGENTEAFF.

There are many counts of this clonotype. Here the CDR3 reads CATATTGKSTDTQYF. Written as DNA, the CDR3 is TGTGCCACCGCCACGACAGGGAAGAGCACAGATACGCAGTATTTT. The rearrangement joins TRBV10-3 to TRBJ2-3; 7 positions match TRBD1. Trimming at V came to 10 bases and at J to 0 bases, leaving 10 bases not matched to a gene. This CDR3 spans 15 amino acids. Germline lookup yields CDR1 ENHRY and CDR2 SYGVKD.

Many counts were recorded for this clonotype. The chain has TRBV12-3 or TRBV12-4 and TRBJ2-7; D remains unclear. CDR3 length: 13 residues. V lost 3 bases to trimming and J lost 2 bases, with 8 bases between them. This CDR3 reads CASSFHVPYEQYF. The CDR3 DNA reads as TGTGCCAGCAGTTTCCACGTACCCTACGAGCAGTACTTC.

The chain combines TRBV4-1 with TRBJ2-2, with D possibly being TRBD2 (6 bases). Trimming pared 4 bases from V and 0 bases from J, leaving 9 bases between. The CDR3 has 15 amino acids. In germline, CDR1 is MGHRA, CDR2 YSYEKL. This CDR3 is CASSRGTSNTGELFF. The CDR3 DNA sequence: TGCGCCAGCAGCCGGGGGACTTCGAACACCGGGGAGCTGTTTTTT.

At least ten counts were recorded for this clonotype. The V gene is TRBV7-6, the J gene TRBJ2-1; D gene ambiguous. CDR3 length: 14 amino acids. The V gene's germline CDR1 is SGHVS and CDR2 FNYEAQ. Between the trimmed V and J ends, which lost 4 bases and 6 bases, there was a span of 13 bases. DNA of the CDR3: TGTGCCAGCAGCTCCGGATGGGCCGGCAATGAGCAGTTCTTC. Its translation is CASSSGWAGNEQFF.

This clonotype was detected a few times. The genes are TRBV28 and TRBJ2-1, with TRBD2 identical over 12 bases. The junction had 6 bases not matched to a gene; V was cut back by 4 bases and J by 5 bases. In germline, CDR1 is MDHEN, CDR2 SYDVKM. The CDR3 consists of 16 residues. CDR3 sequence (DNA): TGTGCCAGCAGTTCTCCTAGCGGGGGGGCCCACAATGAGCAGTTCTTC. This sequence encodes CASSSPSGGAHNEQFF.

This clonotype was seen a few times. The chain has TRBV28 and TRBJ1-6; TRBD1 matches at 10 bases. V dropped 2 bases and J dropped 6; count of bases not matched to a gene: 7. Germline V gives CDR1 MDHEN, CDR2 SYDVKM. This CDR3 contains 17 residues. CDR3 protein: CASSLISRTGGNSPLHF. The CDR3, as DNA: TGTGCCAGCAGTTTAATCTCCCGGACAGGGGGTAATTCACCCCTCCACTTT. Variable domain in full (rest from reference TRBV28 and TRBJ1-6): DVKVTQSSRYLVKRTGEKVFLECVQDMDHENMFWYRQDPGLGLRLIYFSYDVKMKEKGDIPEGYSVSREKKERFSLILESASTNQTSMYLCASSLISRTGGNSPLHFGNGTRLTVT.

This clonotype was seen repeatedly, ten times or more. The chain links TRBV20-1 to TRBJ2-3, with D uncertain. The V end was cut by 3 bases, the J end by 2 bases, with 12 bases between. This CDR3 spans 14 amino acids. From germline, CDR1 is DFQATT and CDR2 SNEGSKA (reference sequence). As DNA, the CDR3 is TGCAGTGCTAGTCGTCAGATTAACACAGATACGCAGTATTTT. Amino acids: CSASRQINTDTQYF.

This clonotype was seen many times. The chain uses TRBV7-9 and TRBJ1-2; TRBD1 matches at 7 bases. Germline CDR1 reads SEHNR; CDR2 reads FQNEAQ (reference sequence). This CDR3 contains 17 residues. V lost 4 bases, J lost 3 bases, and 14 bases stayed unmatched. The CDR3 region is CASSSRYPGQIYYGYTF. CDR3 sequence (DNA): TGTGCCAGCAGCTCCAGATATCCGGGACAGATTTACTATGGCTACACCTTC.

This clonotype was seen repeatedly, ten times or more. The genes are TRBV7-2 and TRBJ2-5; possibly TRBD1 for D (5 bases). Trimming took 2 bases from V and 4 from J, leaving 11 bases between them. The CDR3 extends over 14 amino acids. Germline CDR1 SGHTA, CDR2 FQGNSA. The CDR3 sequence is CASSLSGQGETQYF. The CDR3 DNA reads TGTGCCAGCAGCTTAAGTGGGCAGGGAGAGACCCAGTACTTC.

In this sample, this clonotype turned up a few times. The chain links TRBV12-3 or TRBV12-4 to TRBJ2-5, with a weak D call TRBD1 (6 bases). The CDR3 length is 15 residues. With 3 bases removed from V and 1 base from J, the gap between germline ends came to 12 bases. CDR3 residues: CASSLSGGGQETQYF. As DNA, the CDR3 is TGTGCCAGCAGTTTGAGTGGGGGCGGCCAAGAGACCCAGTACTTC.

There are many counts of this clonotype. The J gene is TRBJ1-1, the V gene TRBV7-9; no reliable D call. V lost 1 base to trimming and J lost 0 bases, with 3 bases between them. Germline lookup yields CDR1 SEHNR and CDR2 FQNEAQ (reference sequence). The CDR3 spans 13 residues. Here the CDR3 reads CASSLVMNTEAFF. The CDR3 coding sequence is TGTGCCAGCAGCTTAGTTATGAACACTGAAGCTTTCTTT. Filled out from reference TRBV7-9 and TRBJ1-1, the complete variable domain reads DTGVSQNPRHKITKRGQNVTFRCDPISEHNRLYWYRQTLGQGPEFLTYFQNEAQLEKSRLLSDRFSAERPKGSFSTLEIQRTEQGDSAMYLCASSLVMNTEAFFGQGTRLTVV.

This clonotype was observed a few times. J is TRBJ1-1 and V is TRBV7-6, with D perhaps matching TRBD1 (5 bases). Germline V lookup: CDR1 SGHVS, CDR2 FNYEAQ. This CDR3 comprises 14 residues. Trimming cost V 1 base and J 7 bases, with 13 bases left between them. CDR3 amino acids: CASSLDGALGEAFF. The CDR3 DNA reads TGTGCCAGCAGCTTAGATGGGGCCTTGGGTGAAGCTTTCTTT.

A few counts support this clonotype. This chain connects TRBV12-3 or TRBV12-4 to TRBJ2-5, with D possibly TRBD1 on 5 matching bases. The CDR3 spans 19 residues. The V end lost 2 bases, the J end lost 2 bases, and 24 bases lay between the germline ends. Here the CDR3 DNA reads TGTGCCAGCAGTTTAAGTGGTGCAGGGTCAACCCTTCCTCAAGAGACCCAGTACTTC. Encoded protein: CASSLSGAGSTLPQETQYF.